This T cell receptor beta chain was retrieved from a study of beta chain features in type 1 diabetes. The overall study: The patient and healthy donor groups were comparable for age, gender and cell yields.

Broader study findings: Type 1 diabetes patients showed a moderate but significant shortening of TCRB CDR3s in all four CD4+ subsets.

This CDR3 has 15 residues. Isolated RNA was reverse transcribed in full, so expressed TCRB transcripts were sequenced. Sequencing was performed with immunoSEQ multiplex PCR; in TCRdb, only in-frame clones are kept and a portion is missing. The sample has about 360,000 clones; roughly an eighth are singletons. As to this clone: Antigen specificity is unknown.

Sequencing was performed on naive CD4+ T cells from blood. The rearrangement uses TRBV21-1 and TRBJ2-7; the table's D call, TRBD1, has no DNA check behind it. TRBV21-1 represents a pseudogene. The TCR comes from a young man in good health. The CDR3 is CASSEWDRLSYEQYF. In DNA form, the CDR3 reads TGTGCCAGCAGTGAGTGGGACAGGCTTTCCTACGAGCAGTACTTC.